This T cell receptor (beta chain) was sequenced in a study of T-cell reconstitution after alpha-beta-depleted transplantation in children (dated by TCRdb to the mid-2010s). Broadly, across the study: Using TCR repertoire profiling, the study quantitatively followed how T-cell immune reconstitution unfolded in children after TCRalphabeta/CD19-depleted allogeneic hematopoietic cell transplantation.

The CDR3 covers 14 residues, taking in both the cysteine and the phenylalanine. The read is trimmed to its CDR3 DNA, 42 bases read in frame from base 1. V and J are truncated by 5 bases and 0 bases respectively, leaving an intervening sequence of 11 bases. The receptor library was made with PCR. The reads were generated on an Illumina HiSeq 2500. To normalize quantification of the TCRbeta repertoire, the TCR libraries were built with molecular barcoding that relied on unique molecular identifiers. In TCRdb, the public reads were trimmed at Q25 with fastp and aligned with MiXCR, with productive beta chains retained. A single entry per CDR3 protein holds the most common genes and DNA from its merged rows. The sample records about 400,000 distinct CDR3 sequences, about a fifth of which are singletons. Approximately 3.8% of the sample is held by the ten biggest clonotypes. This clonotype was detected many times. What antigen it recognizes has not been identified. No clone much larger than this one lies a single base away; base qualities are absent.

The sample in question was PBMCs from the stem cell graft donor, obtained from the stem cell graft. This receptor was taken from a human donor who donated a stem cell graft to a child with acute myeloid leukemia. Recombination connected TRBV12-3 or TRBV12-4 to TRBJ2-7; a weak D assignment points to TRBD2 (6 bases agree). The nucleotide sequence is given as TGTGCCAGCAGTGTAAGCGGGTTCTCCTACGAGCAGTACTTC. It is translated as CASSVSGFSYEQYF.